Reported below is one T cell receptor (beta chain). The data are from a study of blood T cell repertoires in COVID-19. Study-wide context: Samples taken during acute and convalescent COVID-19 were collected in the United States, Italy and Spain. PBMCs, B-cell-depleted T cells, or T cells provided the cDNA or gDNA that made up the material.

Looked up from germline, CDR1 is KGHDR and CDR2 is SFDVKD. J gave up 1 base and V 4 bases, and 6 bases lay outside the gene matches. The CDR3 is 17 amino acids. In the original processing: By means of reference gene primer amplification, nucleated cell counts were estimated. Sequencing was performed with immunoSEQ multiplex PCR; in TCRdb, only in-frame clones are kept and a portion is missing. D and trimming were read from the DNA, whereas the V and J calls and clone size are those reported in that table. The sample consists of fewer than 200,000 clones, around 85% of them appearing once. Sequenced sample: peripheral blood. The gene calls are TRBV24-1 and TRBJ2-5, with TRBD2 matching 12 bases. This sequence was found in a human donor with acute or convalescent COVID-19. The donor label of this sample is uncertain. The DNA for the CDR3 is TGTGCCACCAGTGACGGCAGACTAGCGGGGGCCCAAGAGACCCAGTACTTC. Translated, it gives CATSDGRLAGAQETQYF.